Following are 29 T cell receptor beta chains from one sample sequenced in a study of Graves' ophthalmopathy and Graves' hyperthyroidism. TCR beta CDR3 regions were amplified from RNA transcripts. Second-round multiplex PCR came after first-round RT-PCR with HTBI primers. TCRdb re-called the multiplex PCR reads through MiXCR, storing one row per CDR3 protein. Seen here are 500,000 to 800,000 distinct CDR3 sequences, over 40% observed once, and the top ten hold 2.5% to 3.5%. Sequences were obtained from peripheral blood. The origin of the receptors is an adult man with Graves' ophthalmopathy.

In DNA, the CDR3 is TGTGCCAGCAGCTTCGGGGAAGGTGGACAGACTCATTACGAGCAGTACTTC. Protein: CASSFGEGGQTHYEQYF. This chain connects TRBV7-8 to TRBJ2-7; tentative D call: TRBD1 (6 bases). V shed 3 bases and J shed 4 bases, with 22 bases lying between them. The CDR3 is 17 amino acids. Germline-derived CDR1 and CDR2 are SGHVS and FQNEAQ.

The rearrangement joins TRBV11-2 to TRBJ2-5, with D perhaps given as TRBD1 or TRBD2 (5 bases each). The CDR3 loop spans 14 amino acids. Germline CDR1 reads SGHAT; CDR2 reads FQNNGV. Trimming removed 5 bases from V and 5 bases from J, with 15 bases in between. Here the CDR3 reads CASSPLSRDETQYF. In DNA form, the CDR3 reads TGTGCCAGCAGCCCCTTGTCCCGGGACGAGACCCAGTACTTC.

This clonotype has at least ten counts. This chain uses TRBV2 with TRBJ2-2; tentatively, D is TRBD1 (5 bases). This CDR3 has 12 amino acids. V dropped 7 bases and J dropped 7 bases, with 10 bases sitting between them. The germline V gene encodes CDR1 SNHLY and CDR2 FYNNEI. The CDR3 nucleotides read TGTGCCAGCACCGTTCAGGGCGGGGAGCTGTTTTTT. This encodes CASTVQGGELFF.

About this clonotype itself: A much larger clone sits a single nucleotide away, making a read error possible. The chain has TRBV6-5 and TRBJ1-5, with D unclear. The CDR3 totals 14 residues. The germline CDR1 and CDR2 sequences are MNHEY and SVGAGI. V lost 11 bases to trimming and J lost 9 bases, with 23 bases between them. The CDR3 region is CAGTGQALRGPQHF. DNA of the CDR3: TGTGCCGGCACCGGCCAAGCCCTTCGGGGGCCCCAGCATTTT.

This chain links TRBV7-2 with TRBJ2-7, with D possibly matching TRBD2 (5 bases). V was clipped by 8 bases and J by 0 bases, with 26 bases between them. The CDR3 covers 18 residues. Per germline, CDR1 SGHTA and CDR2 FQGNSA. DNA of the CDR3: TGTGCCAGCTCACCTGGACCCGCCCGGGATCAAAGCTCCTACGAGCAGTACTTC. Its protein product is CASSPGPARDQSSYEQYF.

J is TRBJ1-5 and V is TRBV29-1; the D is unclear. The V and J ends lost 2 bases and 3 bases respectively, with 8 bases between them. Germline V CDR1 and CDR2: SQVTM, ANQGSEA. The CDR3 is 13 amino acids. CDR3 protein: CSVERGANQPQHF. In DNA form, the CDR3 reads TGCAGCGTTGAACGGGGAGCCAATCAGCCCCAGCATTTT. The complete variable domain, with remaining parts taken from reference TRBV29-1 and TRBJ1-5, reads SAVISQKPSRDICQRGTSLTIQCQVDSQVTMMFWYRQQPGQSLTLIATANQGSEATYESGFVIDKFPISRPNLTFSTLTVSNMSPEDSSIYLCSVERGANQPQHFGDGTRLSIL.

Written as DNA, the CDR3 is TGTGCCACCAGTGATTTTACCGGGACTAGCGGGAGTTTCACCGGGGAGCTGTTTTTT. It encodes CATSDFTGTSGSFTGELFF. This chain links TRBV24-1 with TRBJ2-2, with 14 bases lining up with TRBD2. With 1 base clipped from V and 4 bases from J, the junction kept 7 bases outside the gene matches. In germline, CDR1 is KGHDR, CDR2 SFDVKD. The CDR3 is 19 amino acids.

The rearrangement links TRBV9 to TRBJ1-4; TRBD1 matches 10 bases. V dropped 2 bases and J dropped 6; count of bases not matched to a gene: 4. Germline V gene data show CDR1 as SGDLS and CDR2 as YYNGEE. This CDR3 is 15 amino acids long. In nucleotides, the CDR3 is TGTGCCAGCAGCGTTGCCGGGACAGGGGATGAAAAACTGTTTTTT. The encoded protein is CASSVAGTGDEKLFF.

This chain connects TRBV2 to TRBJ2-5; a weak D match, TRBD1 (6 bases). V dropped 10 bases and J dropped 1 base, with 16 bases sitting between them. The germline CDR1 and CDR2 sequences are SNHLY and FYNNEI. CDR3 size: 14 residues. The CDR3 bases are TGTGCCATAACTCCCGGGACATTCCAAGAGACCCAGTACTTC. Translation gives CAITPGTFQETQYF.

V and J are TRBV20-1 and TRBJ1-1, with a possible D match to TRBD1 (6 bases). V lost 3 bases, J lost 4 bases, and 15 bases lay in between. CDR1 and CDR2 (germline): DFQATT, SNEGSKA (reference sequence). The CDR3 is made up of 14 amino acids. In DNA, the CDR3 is TGCAGTGCTAGGGCACTAGTGGGGGCCACTGAAGCTTTCTTT. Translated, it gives CSARALVGATEAFF.

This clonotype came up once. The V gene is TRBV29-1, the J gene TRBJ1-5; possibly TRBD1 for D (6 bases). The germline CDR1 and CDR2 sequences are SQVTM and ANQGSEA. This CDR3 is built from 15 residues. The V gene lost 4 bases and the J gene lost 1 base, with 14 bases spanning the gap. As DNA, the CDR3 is TGCAGCGTTGTCGGGGGGCTCTGGAGCAATCAGCCCCAGCATTTT. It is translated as CSVVGGLWSNQPQHF.

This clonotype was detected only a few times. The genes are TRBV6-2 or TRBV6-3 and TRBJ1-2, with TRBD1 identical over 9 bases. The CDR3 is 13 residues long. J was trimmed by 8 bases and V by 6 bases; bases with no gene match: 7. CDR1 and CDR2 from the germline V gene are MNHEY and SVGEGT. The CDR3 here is CASSRTGAGGYTF. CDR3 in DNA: TGTGCCAGCAGCCGGACAGGGGCTGGCGGCTACACCTTC.

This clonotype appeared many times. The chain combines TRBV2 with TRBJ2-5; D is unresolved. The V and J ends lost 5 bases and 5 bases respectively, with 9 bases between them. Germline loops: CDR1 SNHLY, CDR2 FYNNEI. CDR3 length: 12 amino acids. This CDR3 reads CASSRTWETQYF. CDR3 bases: TGTGCCAGCAGTCGAACATGGGAGACCCAGTACTTC.

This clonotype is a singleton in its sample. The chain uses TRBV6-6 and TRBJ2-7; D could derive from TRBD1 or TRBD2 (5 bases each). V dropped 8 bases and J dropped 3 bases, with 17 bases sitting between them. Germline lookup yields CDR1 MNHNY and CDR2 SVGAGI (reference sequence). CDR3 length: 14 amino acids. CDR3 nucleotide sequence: TGTGCCAGCGGACAACCGGGACGTTACTACGAGCAGTACTTC. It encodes CASGQPGRYYEQYF.

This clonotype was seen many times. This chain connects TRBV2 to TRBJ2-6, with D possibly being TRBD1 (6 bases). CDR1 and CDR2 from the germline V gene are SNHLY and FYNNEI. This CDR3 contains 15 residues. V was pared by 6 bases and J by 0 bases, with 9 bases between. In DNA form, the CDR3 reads TGTGCCAGCAGGAGGGACACCTCTGGGGCCAACGTCCTGACTTTC. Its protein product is CASRRDTSGANVLTF.

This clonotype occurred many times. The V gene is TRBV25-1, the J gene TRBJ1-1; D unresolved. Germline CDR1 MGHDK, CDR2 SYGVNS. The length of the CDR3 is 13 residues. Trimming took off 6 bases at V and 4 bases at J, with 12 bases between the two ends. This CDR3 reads CASRDLVGTEAFF. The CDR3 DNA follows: TGTGCCAGCAGAGACTTAGTGGGCACTGAAGCTTTCTTT.

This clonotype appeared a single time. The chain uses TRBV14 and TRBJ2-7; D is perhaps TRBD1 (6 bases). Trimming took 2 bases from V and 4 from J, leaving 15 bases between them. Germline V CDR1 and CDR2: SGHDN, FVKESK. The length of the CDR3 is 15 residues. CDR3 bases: TGTGCCAGCAGCCAATACAGGGACGACCTTTACGAGCAGTACTTC. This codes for CASSQYRDDLYEQYF.

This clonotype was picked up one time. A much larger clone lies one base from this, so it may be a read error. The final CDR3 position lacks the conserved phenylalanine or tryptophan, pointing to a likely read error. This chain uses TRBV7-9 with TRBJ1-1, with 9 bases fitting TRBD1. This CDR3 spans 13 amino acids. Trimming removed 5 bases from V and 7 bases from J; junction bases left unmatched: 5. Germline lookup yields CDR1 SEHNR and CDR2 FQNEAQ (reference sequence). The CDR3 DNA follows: TGTGCCAGCAGCCAGGGACAGGGAGGTGAAGCTTTCTCT. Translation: CASSQGQGGEAFS.

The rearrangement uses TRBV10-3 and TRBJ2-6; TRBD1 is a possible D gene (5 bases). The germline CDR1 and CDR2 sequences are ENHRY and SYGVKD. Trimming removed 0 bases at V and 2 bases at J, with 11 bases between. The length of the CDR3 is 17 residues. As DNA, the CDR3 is TGTGCCATCAGTGAGTCGCATCAGGGCGCTGGGGCCAACGTCCTGACTTTC. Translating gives CAISESHQGAGANVLTF.

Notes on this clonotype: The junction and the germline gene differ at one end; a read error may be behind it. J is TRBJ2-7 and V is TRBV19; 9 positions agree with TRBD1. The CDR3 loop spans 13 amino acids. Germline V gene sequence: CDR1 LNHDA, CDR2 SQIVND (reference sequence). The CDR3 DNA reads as TGTGCCAGTATTAGACAGGGGGGTTACGTGCAGTACTTC. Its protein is CASIRQGGYVQYF.

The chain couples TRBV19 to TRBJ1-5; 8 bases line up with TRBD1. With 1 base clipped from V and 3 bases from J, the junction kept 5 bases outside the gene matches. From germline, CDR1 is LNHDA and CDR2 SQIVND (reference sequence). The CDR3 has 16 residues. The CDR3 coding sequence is TGTGCCAGTAGTATAGGGACAGGGCTTTTCAATCAGCCCCAGCATTTT. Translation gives CASSIGTGLFNQPQHF.

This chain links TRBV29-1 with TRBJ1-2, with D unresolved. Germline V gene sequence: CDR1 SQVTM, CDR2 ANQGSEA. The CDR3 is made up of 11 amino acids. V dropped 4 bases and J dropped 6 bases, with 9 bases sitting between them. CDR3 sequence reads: CSVVWTDGYTF. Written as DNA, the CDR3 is TGCAGCGTTGTATGGACGGATGGCTACACCTTC.

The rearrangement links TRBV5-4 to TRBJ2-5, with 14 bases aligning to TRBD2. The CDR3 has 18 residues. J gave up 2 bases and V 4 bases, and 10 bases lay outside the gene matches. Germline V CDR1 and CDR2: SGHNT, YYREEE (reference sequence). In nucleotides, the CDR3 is TGTGCCAGCAGCCCACGACTAGCGGGGGGGCAAAAGCAAGAGACCCAGTACTTC. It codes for CASSPRLAGGQKQETQYF.

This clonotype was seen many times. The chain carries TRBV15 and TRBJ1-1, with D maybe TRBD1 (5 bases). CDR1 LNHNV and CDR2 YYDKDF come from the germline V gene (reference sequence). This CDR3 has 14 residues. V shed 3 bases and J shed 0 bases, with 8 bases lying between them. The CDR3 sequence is CATSSEQVNTEAFF. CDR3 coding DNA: TGTGCCACCAGCAGTGAACAGGTGAACACTGAAGCTTTCTTT.

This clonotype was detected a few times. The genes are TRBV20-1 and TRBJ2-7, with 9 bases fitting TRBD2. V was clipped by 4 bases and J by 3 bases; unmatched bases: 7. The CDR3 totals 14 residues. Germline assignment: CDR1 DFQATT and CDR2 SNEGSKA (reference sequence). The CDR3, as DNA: TGCAGTGCTATAGGCGGGAGGGGCAACTACGAGCAGTACTTC. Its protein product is CSAIGGRGNYEQYF.

The CDR3, as DNA: TGCGCCAGCAGCCAAATCCCGGCTAGCTCTGGAAACACCATATATTTT. As protein: CASSQIPASSGNTIYF. The chain combines TRBV4-1 with TRBJ1-3; no clear D. V dropped 2 bases and J dropped 0 bases, with 11 bases sitting between them. The CDR3 loop spans 16 amino acids. The V gene's germline CDR1 is MGHRA and CDR2 YSYEKL.

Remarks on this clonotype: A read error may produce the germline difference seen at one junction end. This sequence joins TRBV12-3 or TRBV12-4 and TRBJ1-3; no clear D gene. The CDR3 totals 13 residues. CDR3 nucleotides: TGTGCCAGCAGCTTTGGGGTAGGAAGCACCATATATTTT. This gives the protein CASSFGVGSTIYF.

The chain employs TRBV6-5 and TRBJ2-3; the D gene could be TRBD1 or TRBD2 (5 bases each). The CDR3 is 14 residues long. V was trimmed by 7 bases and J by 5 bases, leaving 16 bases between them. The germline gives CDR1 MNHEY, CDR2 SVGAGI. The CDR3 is CASTRGSSLDTQYF. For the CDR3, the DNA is TGTGCCAGCACCCGGGGCTCCTCCCTAGATACGCAGTATTTT.

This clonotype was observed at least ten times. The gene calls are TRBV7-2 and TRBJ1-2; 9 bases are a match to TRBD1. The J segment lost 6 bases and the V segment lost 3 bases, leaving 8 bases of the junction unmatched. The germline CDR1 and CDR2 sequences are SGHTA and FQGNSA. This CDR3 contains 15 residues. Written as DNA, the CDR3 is TGTGCCAGCAGCTTCACCGGGACAGGGATTGATGGCTACACCTTC. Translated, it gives CASSFTGTGIDGYTF.